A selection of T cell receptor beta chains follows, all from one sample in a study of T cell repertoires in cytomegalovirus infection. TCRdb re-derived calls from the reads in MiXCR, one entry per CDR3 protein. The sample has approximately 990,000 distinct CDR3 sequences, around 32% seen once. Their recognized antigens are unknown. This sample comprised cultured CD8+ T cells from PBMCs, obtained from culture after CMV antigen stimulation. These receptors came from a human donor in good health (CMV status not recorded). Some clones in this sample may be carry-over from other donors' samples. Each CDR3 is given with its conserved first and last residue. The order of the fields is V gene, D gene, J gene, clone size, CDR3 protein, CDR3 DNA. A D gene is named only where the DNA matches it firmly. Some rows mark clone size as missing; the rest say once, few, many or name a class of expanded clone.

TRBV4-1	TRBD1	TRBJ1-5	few	CASSPWTGPQPQHF	TGCGCCAGCAGCCCTTGGACAGGACCTCAGCCCCAGCATTTT
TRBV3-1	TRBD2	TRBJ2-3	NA	CASSPEGLASTDTQYF	TGTGCCAGCAGCCCCGAGGGACTAGCTAGCACAGATACGCAGTATTTT
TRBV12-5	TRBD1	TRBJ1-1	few	CASGVRDRVAFF	TGTGCTAGTGGTGTCCGGGACAGGGTAGCTTTCTTT
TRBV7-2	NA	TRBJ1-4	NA	CVSSVNEKLFF	TGTGTCAGTAGCGTCAATGAAAAACTGTTTTTT
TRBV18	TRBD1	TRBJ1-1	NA	CASSPTRGTGGTNTEAFF	TGTGCCAGCTCACCCACCCGGGGGACAGGGGGAACGAACACTGAAGCTTTCTTT
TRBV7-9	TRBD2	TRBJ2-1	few	CASSLLASGGLVPSRFF	TGTGCCAGCAGCCTGCTAGCTAGCGGGGGGCTGGTCCCGAGCCGGTTCTTC
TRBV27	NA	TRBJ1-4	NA	CASSFSRPGEKLFF	TGTGCCAGCAGTTTTTCCCGCCCGGGTGAAAAACTGTTTTTT
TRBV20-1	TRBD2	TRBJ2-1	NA	CSATLAGVYNEQFF	TGCAGTGCTACGCTAGCGGGGGTATACAATGAGCAGTTCTTC
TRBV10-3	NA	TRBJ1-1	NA	CAISEWGPNTEAFF	TGTGCCATCAGTGAGTGGGGTCCGAACACTGAAGCTTTCTTT
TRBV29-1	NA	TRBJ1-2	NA	CSVDRGPPYGYTF	TGCAGCGTTGACAGGGGACCTCCCTATGGCTACACCTTC
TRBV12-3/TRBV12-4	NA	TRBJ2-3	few	CASIQGGSGYTDTQYF	TGTGCCAGCATCCAAGGCGGCTCCGGGTACACAGATACGCAGTATTTT
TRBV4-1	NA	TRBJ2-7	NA	CASSQVRGAEQYF	TGCGCCAGCAGCCAAGTCAGAGGGGCCGAGCAGTACTTC
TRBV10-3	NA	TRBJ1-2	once	CAIRVMDGYTF	TGTGCCATCAGAGTGATGGATGGCTACACCTTC
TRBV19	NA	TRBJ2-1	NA	CASSASDLYNEQFF	TGTGCCAGTAGTGCTTCGGACCTATACAATGAGCAGTTCTTC
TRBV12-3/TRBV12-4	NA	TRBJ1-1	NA	CASSLASSSEAFF	TGTGCCAGCAGTTTGGCCAGCTCTTCTGAAGCTTTCTTT
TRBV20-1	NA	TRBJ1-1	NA	CSASEGENTEAFF	TGCAGTGCTTCCGAGGGGGAGAACACTGAAGCTTTCTTT
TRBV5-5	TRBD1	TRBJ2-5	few	CASSWKDRGPQETQYF	TGTGCCAGCAGCTGGAAGGACAGGGGCCCTCAAGAGACCCAGTACTTC
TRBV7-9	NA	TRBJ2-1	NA	CASSRLGDTNSYNEQFF	TGTGCCAGCAGCCGACTGGGGGACACGAACTCCTACAATGAGCAGTTCTTC
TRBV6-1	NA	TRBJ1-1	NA	CASSDDGSGMNTEAFF	TGTGCCAGCAGTGATGACGGGAGCGGCATGAACACTGAAGCTTTCTTT
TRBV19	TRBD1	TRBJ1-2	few	CAIWTGSGGYTF	TGTGCCATATGGACAGGGAGTGGTGGCTACACCTTC
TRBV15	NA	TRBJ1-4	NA	CATSRNKYGTTNEKLFF	TGTGCCACCAGCAGAAATAAGTACGGGACAACTAATGAAAAACTGTTTTTT
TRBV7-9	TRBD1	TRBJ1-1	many	CASSLMDRGNTEAFF	TGTGCCAGCAGCTTAATGGACAGGGGGAACACTGAAGCTTTCTTT
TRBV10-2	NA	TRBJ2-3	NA	CASSEFPETGDTQYF	TGCGCCAGCAGTGAGTTTCCCGAGACGGGAGATACGCAGTATTTT
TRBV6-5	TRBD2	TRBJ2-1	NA	CASSYSSGGLYEQFF	TGTGCCAGCAGTTACTCAAGCGGGGGGTTGTATGAGCAGTTCTTC
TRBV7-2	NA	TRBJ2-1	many	CASSLAGALAWQFF	TGTGCCAGCAGCTTAGCGGGAGCACTAGCTTGGCAGTTCTTC
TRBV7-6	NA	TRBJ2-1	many	CASSLGQAAYNEQFF	TGTGCCAGCAGCTTAGGTCAGGCCGCCTACAATGAGCAGTTCTTC
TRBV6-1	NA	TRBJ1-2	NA	CASSTDRIYGYTF	TGTGCCAGCAGTACCGACAGGATCTATGGCTACACCTTC
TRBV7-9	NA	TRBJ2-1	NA	CASSLVGAIGNEQFF	TGTGCCAGCAGCTTAGTGGGGGCCATAGGCAATGAGCAGTTCTTC
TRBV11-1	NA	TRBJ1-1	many	CASTQWRGMNTEAFF	TGTGCCAGCACCCAGTGGAGGGGCATGAACACTGAAGCTTTCTTT
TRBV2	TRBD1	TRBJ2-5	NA	CASSTGQPQETQYF	TGTGCCAGCAGTACGGGACAGCCCCAAGAGACCCAGTACTTC
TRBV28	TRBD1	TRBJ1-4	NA	CASKGTGGSANEKLFF	TGTGCCAGCAAAGGGACAGGGGGCTCTGCTAATGAAAAACTGTTTTTT
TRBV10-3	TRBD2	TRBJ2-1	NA	CAISSGGAGNEQFF	TGTGCCATCAGTAGCGGGGGGGCGGGAAATGAGCAGTTCTTC
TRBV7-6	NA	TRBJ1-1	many	CASSFAGLNTEAFF	TGTGCCAGCAGCTTTGCGGGGCTGAACACTGAAGCTTTCTTT
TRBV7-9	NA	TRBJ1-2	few	CASSLATEINYGYTF	TGTGCCAGCAGCTTAGCAACAGAGATAAACTATGGCTACACCTTC
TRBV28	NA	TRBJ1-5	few	CASSPGKQGSFSNQPQHF	TGTGCCAGCAGTCCGGGCAAACAGGGAAGCTTTAGCAATCAGCCCCAGCATTTT
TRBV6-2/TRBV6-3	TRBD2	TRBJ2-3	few	CASSLRGLAGIRDTQYF	TGTGCCAGCAGCCTCAGAGGACTAGCGGGGATTCGAGATACGCAGTATTTT
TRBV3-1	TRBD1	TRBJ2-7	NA	CASSQETGARYEQYF	TGTGCCAGCAGCCAAGAAACAGGGGCTCGCTACGAGCAGTACTTC
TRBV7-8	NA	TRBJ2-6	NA	CASSTGRFSGANVLTF	TGTGCCAGCAGCACGGGGAGGTTCTCTGGGGCCAACGTCCTGACTTTC
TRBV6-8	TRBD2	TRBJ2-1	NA	CASSYWVPGTGTSGLDEQFF	TGTGCCAGCAGTTACTGGGTTCCCGGAACCGGGACTAGCGGGCTTGATGAGCAGTTCTTC
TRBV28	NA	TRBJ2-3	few	CASSWTAGDTQYF	TGTGCCAGCAGTTGGACAGCCGGGGATACGCAGTATTTT
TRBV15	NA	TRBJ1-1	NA	CATSRVHRNTEAFF	TGTGCCACCAGCAGAGTTCACCGGAACACTGAAGCTTTCTTT